The clone carrying this TCR beta chain was detected a few times. The data were taken from a study of patients and donors after allogeneic stem cell transplantation. One entry per CDR3 protein results from TCRdb running MiXCR on the RT-PCR reads. This sample has about 1,600 distinct CDR3 sequences, with 23% found just once. The germline V and J ends were trimmed by 7 bases and 3 bases, with 6 bases remaining between them. Germline loops: CDR1 MNHNY, CDR2 SVGAGI (reference sequence). The length of the CDR3 is 11 residues. Source material: blood, either unsorted or a sorted T cell fraction (not recorded which). This chain links TRBV6-6 with TRBJ1-1; D uncertain. This TCR derives from a human donor who was either an allogeneic HSCT recipient or a stem cell or donor lymphocyte infusion donor (not recorded which). It is not recorded whose cells these are; they may come from a transplant donor. This chain's CDR3 is CASKGDTEAFF. The DNA for the CDR3 is TGTGCCAGCAAGGGAGACACTGAAGCTTTCTTT.